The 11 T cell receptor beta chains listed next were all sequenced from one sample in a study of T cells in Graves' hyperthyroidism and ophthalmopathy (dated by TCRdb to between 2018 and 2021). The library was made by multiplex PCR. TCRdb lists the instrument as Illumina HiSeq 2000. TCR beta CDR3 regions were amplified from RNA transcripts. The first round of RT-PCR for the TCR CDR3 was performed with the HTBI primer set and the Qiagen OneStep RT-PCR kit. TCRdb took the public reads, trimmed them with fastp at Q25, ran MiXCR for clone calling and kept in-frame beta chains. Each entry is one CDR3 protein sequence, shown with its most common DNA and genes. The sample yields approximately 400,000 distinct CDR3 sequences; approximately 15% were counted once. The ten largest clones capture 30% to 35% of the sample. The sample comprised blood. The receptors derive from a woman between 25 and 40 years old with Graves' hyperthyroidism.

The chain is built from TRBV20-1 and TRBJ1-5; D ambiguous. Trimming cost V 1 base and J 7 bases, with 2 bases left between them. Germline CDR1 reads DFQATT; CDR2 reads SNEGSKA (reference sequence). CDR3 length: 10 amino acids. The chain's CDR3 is CSARGQPQHF. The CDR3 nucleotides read TGCAGTGCTAGAGGCCAGCCCCAGCATTTT.

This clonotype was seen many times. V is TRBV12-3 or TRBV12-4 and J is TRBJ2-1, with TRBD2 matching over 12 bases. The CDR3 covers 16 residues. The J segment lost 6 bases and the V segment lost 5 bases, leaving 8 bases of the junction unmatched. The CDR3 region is CASSPLAGGLFNEQFF. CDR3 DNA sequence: TGTGCCAGCAGTCCCCTAGCGGGAGGGCTTTTCAATGAGCAGTTCTTC.

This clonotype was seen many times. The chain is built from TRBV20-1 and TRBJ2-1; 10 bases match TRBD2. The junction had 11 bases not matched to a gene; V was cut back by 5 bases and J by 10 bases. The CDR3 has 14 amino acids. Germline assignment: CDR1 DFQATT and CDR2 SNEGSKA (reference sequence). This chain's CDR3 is CSAPRTSGTSEQFF. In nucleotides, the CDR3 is TGCAGTGCTCCTAGGACTAGCGGTACGTCGGAGCAGTTCTTC.

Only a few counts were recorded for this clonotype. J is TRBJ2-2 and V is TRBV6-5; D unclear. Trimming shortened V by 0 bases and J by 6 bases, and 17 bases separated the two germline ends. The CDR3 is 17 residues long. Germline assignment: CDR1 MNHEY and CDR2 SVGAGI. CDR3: CASSYSVGFRRSGELFF. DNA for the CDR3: TGTGCCAGCAGTTACTCCGTCGGGTTCCGAAGGTCCGGGGAGCTGTTTTTT.

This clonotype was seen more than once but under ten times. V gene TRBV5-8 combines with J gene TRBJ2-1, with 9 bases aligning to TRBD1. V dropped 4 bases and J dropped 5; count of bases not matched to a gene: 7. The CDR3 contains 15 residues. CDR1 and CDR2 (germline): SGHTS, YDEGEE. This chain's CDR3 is CASSLDRGSHNEQFF. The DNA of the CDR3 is TGTGCCAGCAGCCTCGACAGGGGGAGTCACAATGAGCAGTTCTTC.

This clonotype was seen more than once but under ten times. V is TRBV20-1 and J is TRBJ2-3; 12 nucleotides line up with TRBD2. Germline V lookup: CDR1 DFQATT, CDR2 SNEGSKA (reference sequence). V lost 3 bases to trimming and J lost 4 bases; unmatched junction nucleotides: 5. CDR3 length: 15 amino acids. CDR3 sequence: CSASILAGGPDTQYF. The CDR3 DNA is TGCAGTGCTAGCATCCTAGCGGGAGGGCCAGATACGCAGTATTTT.

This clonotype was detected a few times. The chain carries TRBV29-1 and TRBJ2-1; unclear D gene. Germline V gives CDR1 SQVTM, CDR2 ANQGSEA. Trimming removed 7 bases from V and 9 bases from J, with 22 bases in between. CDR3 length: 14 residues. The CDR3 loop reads CSARVKARIGEQFF. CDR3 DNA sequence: TGCAGCGCTAGGGTCAAAGCGCGGATCGGTGAGCAGTTCTTC.

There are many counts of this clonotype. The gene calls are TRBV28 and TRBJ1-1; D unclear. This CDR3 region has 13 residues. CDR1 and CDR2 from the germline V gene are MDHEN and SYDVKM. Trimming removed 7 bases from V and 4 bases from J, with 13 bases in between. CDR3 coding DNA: TGTGCCAGCAACCTCCGGGGAGGCACTGAAGCTTTCTTT. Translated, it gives CASNLRGGTEAFF. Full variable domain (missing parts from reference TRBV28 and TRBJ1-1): DVKVTQSSRYLVKRTGEKVFLECVQDMDHENMFWYRQDPGLGLRLIYFSYDVKMKEKGDIPEGYSVSREKKERFSLILESASTNQTSMYLCASNLRGGTEAFFGQGTRLTVV.

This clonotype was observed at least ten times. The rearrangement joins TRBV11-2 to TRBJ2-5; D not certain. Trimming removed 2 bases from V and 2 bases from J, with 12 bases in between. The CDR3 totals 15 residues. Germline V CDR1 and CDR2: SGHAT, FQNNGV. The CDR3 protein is CASSLSRAGQETQYF. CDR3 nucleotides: TGTGCCAGCAGCTTAAGTCGGGCAGGACAAGAGACCCAGTACTTC.

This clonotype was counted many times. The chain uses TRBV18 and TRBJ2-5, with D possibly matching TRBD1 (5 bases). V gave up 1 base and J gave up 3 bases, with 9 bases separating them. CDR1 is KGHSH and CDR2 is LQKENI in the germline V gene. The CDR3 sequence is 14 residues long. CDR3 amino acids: CASSPLDRKETQYF. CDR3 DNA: TGTGCCAGCTCACCACTCGACAGAAAAGAGACCCAGTACTTC.

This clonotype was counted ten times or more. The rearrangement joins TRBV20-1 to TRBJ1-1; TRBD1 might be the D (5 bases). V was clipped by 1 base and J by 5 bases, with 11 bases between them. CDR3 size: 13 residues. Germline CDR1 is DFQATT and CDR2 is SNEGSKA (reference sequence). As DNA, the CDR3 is TGCAGTGCTAGAGCTGGCAGGGCTACTGAAGCTTTCTTT. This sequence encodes CSARAGRATEAFF.